One T cell receptor (beta chain) is described in this entry. With a much larger clone just one base away, this may be a read error. These data belong to a study of tumor-infiltrating lymphocytes in primary liver carcinoma. Looking at the study overall: The study included patients who were men and women aged 30 to 69 years.

The template, approximately 500 ng total RNA, yielded TCR beta cDNA made with a constant-region primer. Sequencing libraries for TCR beta derived from three nested multiplex PCR rounds that used slightly modified ARM-PCR. Forward primers for TRBV1-TRBV30 and a C-beta reverse primer served the first two PCR rounds, at roughly 10 cycles each. TCRdb fed the multiplex PCR reads into MiXCR, producing one record per CDR3 protein. The sample lists 100,000 or so distinct CDR3 sequences, approximately 71% occurring once. Co-extraction yielded RNA and DNA from around 20-30 mg of unsorted bulk tissue. Germline V gene lookup returns CDR1 SGHRS and CDR2 YFSETQ. The CDR3 is 15 residues long. V dropped 1 base and J dropped 3 bases, with 13 bases sitting between them.

Sample: liver tumor tissue from sampling region 5. The subset here: tumor region T5, tumor centre. The TCR originated in a woman aged 55-69 years with primary liver carcinoma and hepatitis B virus infection. V usage is TRBV5-1 and J usage is TRBJ2-5, with D hard to call. CDR3: CASSLTNSGEETQYF. The CDR3, as DNA: TGCGCCAGCAGCTTGACCAACAGTGGTGAAGAGACCCAGTACTTC.